The source of this TCR beta chain is a study of CD8 T cells in ankylosing spondylitis. This clonotype has ten or more counts. Its matching antigen is unknown. Overall study findings and caveats: Several highly homologous variants made up a TCR beta motif, and this motif appeared characteristic of ankylosing spondylitis blood.

TCRdb passed the 5' RACE reads through MiXCR, listing each CDR3 protein once. The repertoire holds 450,000 to 550,000 distinct CDR3 sequences, under 5.5% seen once, with under 4.5% in the top ten. The origin of this receptor is a male donor with ankylosing spondylitis. The sequenced sample was blood, either unsorted or a sorted T cell fraction (not recorded which).

The CDR3, as DNA: TGTGCCAGCAGATCGGGGGTCCTTTTCTACGAGCAGTACTTC. Its translation: CASRSGVLFYEQYF. This chain connects TRBV28 to TRBJ2-7; D perhaps matches TRBD2 (6 bases). The germline V gene has CDR1 MDHEN and CDR2 SYDVKM. V was pared by 6 bases and J by 3 bases, with 15 bases between. This CDR3 spans 14 amino acids.